This TCR beta chain was captured in a study of PD-L1 blockade in urothelial cancer. Study-wide context: Intravenous atezolizumab, 1,200 mg every 3 weeks, was begun by patients in the mid-2010s. Timepoints chosen for blood analysis were 3 weeks (second dose) and 6 weeks after treatment start. A median blood sample held about 140,000 T cells and about 89,000 unique TCRs.

What went into each PCR as a spike was synthetic TCR analog templates. Clones were sequenced by immunoSEQ multiplex PCR, and TCRdb holds only the in-frame ones, with some missing. The table records some 40,000 clones, just under 85% of them present only once. Per the germline V gene, CDR1 is SGHNT and CDR2 is YYREEE (reference sequence). V was pared by 7 bases and J by 2 bases, with 15 bases between. CDR3 size: 14 residues. Time point: pretreatment peripheral blood. The sequence derives from an elderly man with urothelial cancer. The rearrangement uses TRBV5-4 and TRBJ1-1; D gene unclear. Sequenced material: PBMCs, taken around atezolizumab (anti-PD-L1) treatment. This CDR3 reads CASGVLGENTEAFF. For the CDR3, the DNA is TGTGCCAGCGGCGTCCTCGGGGAAAACACTGAAGCTTTCTTT.